This T cell receptor (beta chain) is from a study of cytotoxic CD8 clonotypes in ibrutinib-treated CLL. Whole-study results and caveats: Clonality went up at the time of ibrutinib response, stayed stable in sustained remission, and later dropped back toward its baseline level at progression.

Germline values: CDR1 ENHRY, CDR2 SYGVKD. The CDR3 length is 15 residues. Trimming took 9 bases from V and 0 from J, leaving 14 bases between them. With sequencing, the targeted depth ranged from 1 in 200,000 to 1 in 1 million T cells. Method: immunoSEQ multiplex PCR; TCRdb's copy keeps in-frame clones and lacks some. The sample holds about 7,000 clones; 60% to 80% are singletons and the top ten take around 27%. On this clone: Its target is unknown.

V and J are TRBV10-3 and TRBJ2-2; tentative D call: TRBD1 (5 bases). The TCR sequence derives from a human donor with chronic lymphocytic leukemia. Sequenced here: PBMCs, sampled before ibrutinib treatment. The CDR3 loop is CAIGVGRTNTGELFF. The CDR3 DNA follows: TGTGCCATAGGGGTGGGCAGGACGAACACCGGGGAGCTGTTTTTT.